Listed here is a single T cell receptor beta chain. The PCR had 60 Vbeta and 13 Jbeta primers. TCRdb keeps only in-frame clones here, not all; method: immunoSEQ multiplex PCR. The sample has 130,000 or so clones; around 84% are singletons. The data are from a study of cytomegalovirus exposure and HLA in healthy donors. This TCR came from a woman between 18 and 29 years old in good health and CMV-seropositive. The sequenced material came from PBMCs.

CDR3 protein: CASRIDRGRMGTQYF. CDR3 nucleotide sequence: TGTGCCAGCAGGATAGACAGGGGGCGAATGGGTACGCAGTATTTT. The V call is TRBV7-6, the J call TRBJ2-3; 10 bases are a match to TRBD1. Germline lookup yields CDR1 SGHVS and CDR2 FNYEAQ. Losses at the gene ends were 6 bases for V and 8 bases for J; bases not matched to a gene: 11. This CDR3 spans 15 amino acids.